A selection of T cell receptor beta chains follows, all from one sample in a study of T cell repertoires in cytomegalovirus infection. TCRdb independently ran MiXCR on the reads; one entry per CDR3 protein. The profile shows 640,000 or so distinct CDR3 sequences, roughly 30% of them singletons. No antigen is known for these receptors. Source: cultured PBMCs, taken from culture after CMV antigen stimulation. All receptors come from a human donor in good health (CMV status not recorded). Some clones in this sample may be carry-over from other donors' samples. Both conserved end residues are part of each CDR3. Fields, in order: V gene, D gene, clone size, J gene, CDR3 protein, CDR3 DNA. A D gene is named only where the DNA matches it firmly. Expanded clones are given a class, and other clones once, few, many or no size at all.

V gene: TRBV19
D gene: TRBD1
clone size: few
J gene: TRBJ1-1
CDR3 protein: CASSITGAEMNTEAFF
CDR3 DNA: TGTGCCAGTAGTATCACAGGGGCCGAGATGAACACTGAAGCTTTCTTT

V gene: TRBV19
D gene: NA
clone size: few
J gene: TRBJ1-1
CDR3 protein: CASSNPGLEAFF
CDR3 DNA: TGTGCCAGTAGTAATCCGGGACTTGAAGCTTTCTTT

V gene: TRBV7-2
D gene: TRBD2
clone size: NA
J gene: TRBJ2-1
CDR3 protein: CASSSLRLAGGNNEQFF
CDR3 DNA: TGTGCCAGCAGCTCCCTTAGACTAGCGGGGGGTAATAATGAGCAGTTCTTC

V gene: TRBV11-2
D gene: NA
clone size: few
J gene: TRBJ2-5
CDR3 protein: CASSLLGFRGQETQYF
CDR3 DNA: TGTGCCAGCAGCTTGTTAGGATTTAGGGGCCAAGAGACCCAGTACTTC

V gene: TRBV25-1
D gene: NA
clone size: NA
J gene: TRBJ1-4
CDR3 protein: CASSAQQGFGEKLFF
CDR3 DNA: TGTGCCAGCAGTGCTCAACAGGGTTTCGGTGAAAAACTGTTTTTT

V gene: TRBV7-2
D gene: TRBD1
clone size: NA
J gene: TRBJ2-7
CDR3 protein: CASSAGQGMGLYEQYF
CDR3 DNA: TGTGCCAGCAGCGCTGGACAGGGAATGGGGCTCTACGAGCAGTACTTC

V gene: TRBV6-1
D gene: TRBD1
clone size: NA
J gene: TRBJ1-6
CDR3 protein: CASSEDRDRGRPSYNSPLHF
CDR3 DNA: TGTGCCAGCAGTGAAGATCGGGACAGGGGACGGCCTTCCTATAATTCACCCCTCCACTTT

V gene: TRBV12-3/TRBV12-4
D gene: NA
clone size: NA
J gene: TRBJ1-2
CDR3 protein: CASSNRVLYGYTF
CDR3 DNA: TGTGCCAGCAGTAACCGGGTCCTCTATGGCTACACCTTC

V gene: TRBV12-3/TRBV12-4
D gene: NA
clone size: few
J gene: TRBJ1-1
CDR3 protein: CASSPLPGTEAFF
CDR3 DNA: TGTGCCAGCAGTCCGCTTCCGGGAACTGAAGCTTTCTTT

V gene: TRBV7-9
D gene: NA
clone size: NA
J gene: TRBJ2-7
CDR3 protein: CASSAVEEQYF
CDR3 DNA: TGTGCCAGCAGCGCGGTGGAGGAGCAGTACTTC

V gene: TRBV7-6
D gene: NA
clone size: NA
J gene: TRBJ1-2
CDR3 protein: CASSLEHGRVNGYTF
CDR3 DNA: TGTGCCAGCAGCTTAGAACATGGCAGGGTCAATGGCTACACCTTC

V gene: TRBV4-1
D gene: NA
clone size: NA
J gene: TRBJ2-1
CDR3 protein: CASSQVNRRVAYNEQFF
CDR3 DNA: TGCGCCAGCAGCCAAGTTAATCGGAGGGTCGCCTACAATGAGCAGTTCTTC

V gene: TRBV7-8
D gene: NA
clone size: NA
J gene: TRBJ1-5
CDR3 protein: CASSLKGPQHF
CDR3 DNA: TGTGCCAGCAGCTTAAAAGGACCCCAGCATTTT

V gene: TRBV4-2
D gene: NA
clone size: few
J gene: TRBJ2-5
CDR3 protein: CASSQSSMGETQYF
CDR3 DNA: TGTGCCAGCAGCCAATCTAGTATGGGCGAGACCCAGTACTTC

V gene: TRBV7-2
D gene: TRBD1
clone size: many
J gene: TRBJ2-1
CDR3 protein: CASSLRAPGQGWRNEQFF
CDR3 DNA: TGTGCCAGCAGCTTAAGGGCTCCGGGACAGGGGTGGAGGAATGAGCAGTTCTTC

V gene: TRBV20-1
D gene: TRBD2
clone size: NA
J gene: TRBJ2-5
CDR3 protein: CSATGTSGGNSETQYF
CDR3 DNA: TGCAGTGCTACCGGGACTAGCGGGGGGAATTCAGAGACCCAGTACTTC

V gene: TRBV6-5
D gene: TRBD1
clone size: few
J gene: TRBJ1-2
CDR3 protein: CASSYSGTGWYGYTF
CDR3 DNA: TGTGCCAGCAGTTATAGTGGGACAGGGTGGTATGGCTACACCTTC

V gene: TRBV15
D gene: NA
clone size: few
J gene: TRBJ1-4
CDR3 protein: CATSIGRTNEKLFF
CDR3 DNA: TGTGCCACCAGCATTGGACGGACTAATGAAAAACTGTTTTTT

V gene: TRBV7-6
D gene: NA
clone size: NA
J gene: TRBJ2-1
CDR3 protein: CASSLISGGMQFF
CDR3 DNA: TGTGCCAGCAGCTTAATTAGTGGTGGAATGCAGTTCTTC

V gene: TRBV19
D gene: NA
clone size: NA
J gene: TRBJ2-1
CDR3 protein: CASSGRRGGEQFF
CDR3 DNA: TGTGCCAGTAGTGGGAGAAGGGGAGGTGAGCAGTTCTTC

V gene: TRBV12-3/TRBV12-4
D gene: TRBD1
clone size: few
J gene: TRBJ1-4
CDR3 protein: CASRRTGENEKLFF
CDR3 DNA: TGTGCCAGCAGAAGGACAGGGGAAAATGAAAAACTGTTTTTT

V gene: TRBV2
D gene: NA
clone size: NA
J gene: TRBJ2-7
CDR3 protein: CAIGQGGYEQYF
CDR3 DNA: TGTGCCATTGGCCAGGGTGGCTACGAGCAGTACTTC

V gene: TRBV7-9
D gene: TRBD1
clone size: few
J gene: TRBJ1-1
CDR3 protein: CASSLKIGQAFSAFF
CDR3 DNA: TGTGCCAGCAGCTTAAAGATCGGACAGGCTTTTTCGGCTTTCTTT

V gene: TRBV20-1
D gene: TRBD2
clone size: NA
J gene: TRBJ2-3
CDR3 protein: CSARARGSGRGGDTQYF
CDR3 DNA: TGCAGTGCTAGGGCGCGGGGGTCCGGAAGGGGAGGTGATACGCAGTATTTT

V gene: TRBV15
D gene: NA
clone size: NA
J gene: TRBJ1-5
CDR3 protein: CATSRGAVGGGRPQPQHF
CDR3 DNA: TGTGCCACCAGCAGGGGGGCTGTCGGCGGGGGCAGACCACAACCCCAGCATTTT

V gene: TRBV7-2
D gene: TRBD1
clone size: few
J gene: TRBJ2-2
CDR3 protein: CASSFQTGGWGTGELFF
CDR3 DNA: TGTGCCAGCAGCTTCCAAACAGGGGGCTGGGGCACCGGGGAGCTGTTTTTT

V gene: TRBV20-1
D gene: NA
clone size: once
J gene: TRBJ2-7
CDR3 protein: CSARRGPYEQYF
CDR3 DNA: TGCAGTGCCCGACGGGGGCCCTACGAGCAGTACTTC

V gene: TRBV2
D gene: NA
clone size: NA
J gene: TRBJ1-1
CDR3 protein: CASIRLGTEAFF
CDR3 DNA: TGTGCCAGCATTCGCCTGGGAACTGAAGCTTTCTTT

V gene: TRBV7-6
D gene: TRBD2
clone size: many
J gene: TRBJ2-3
CDR3 protein: CASSILAGGPGDTQYF
CDR3 DNA: TGTGCCAGCAGCATTCTAGCGGGAGGGCCCGGAGATACGCAGTATTTT